This T cell receptor beta chain derives from a study of CD8 T cells in ankylosing spondylitis. Study results and limitations: In ankylosing spondylitis blood, a motif of seven to nine highly homologous TCR beta variants appeared characteristic.

Using quantitative 5'-RACE with molecular barcodes, the authors made TCR beta libraries. TCRdb redid the calling of the 5' RACE reads with MiXCR, one entry per CDR3 protein. This sample has some 350,000 distinct CDR3 sequences, with about 15% found just once. This clonotype was detected ten times or more. Its cognate antigen is unknown. The ends were cut back, 2 bases at V and 2 bases at J, with 8 bases in the middle. The CDR3 has 14 amino acids. This clonotype was sampled from a male donor with ankylosing spondylitis or in good health (not recorded which). Sample: blood, either unsorted or a sorted T cell fraction (not recorded which). The chain has TRBV12-3 or TRBV12-4 and TRBJ2-3; D is ambiguous. The CDR3 coding sequence is TGTGCCAGCAGTTTATCACAGCACACAGATACGCAGTATTTT. Its protein is CASSLSQHTDTQYF.